The clone carrying this T cell receptor beta chain occurred once. This record belongs to a study of shared clonotypes between healthy human individuals. The table came from immunoSEQ multiplex PCR; TCRdb's copy has only in-frame clones and leaves some out. This sample has approximately 1.5 million clones, with approximately 98% found just once. CDR3 length: 11 amino acids. Germline CDR1 MNHEY, CDR2 SMNVEV (reference sequence). After removal of 8 bases from V and 8 bases from J, the junction contained 3 bases not matched to a gene. The receptor comes from a man under 40 in good health. The genes are TRBV27 and TRBJ2-1; 7 positions match TRBD2. Sample: naive CD4+ T cells sorted from blood. Indicated subset: CD45RA+ positively selected. For the CDR3, the DNA is TGTGCCAGCTCCGGGGGGTATGAGCAGTTCTTC. Its translation is CASSGGYEQFF.